A selection of T cell receptor beta chains follows, all from one sample in a study of blood T cell repertoires in COVID-19. Libraries were prepared by immunoSEQ multiplex PCR; TCRdb keeps only in-frame clonotypes and omits some of them. Here the sample spans tens of thousands of clones, 80% to 90% being singletons. Sequencing was carried out using peripheral blood. These receptors were obtained from a man in his sixties or seventies with active or convalescent COVID-19. The CDR3 runs from the conserved cysteine through the conserved F or W. Each record gives: CDR3 protein, CDR3 DNA, clone size, V gene, D gene, J gene. The D gene is left open where the match is weak. Clone size is not always given. Where it is, it says once, few, many or a class for expanded clones.

cdr3_aa: CASRPGDF
cdr3_nt: TGTGCAAGTCGCCCCGGGGACTTT
clone_size: .
v_call: TRBV12-2
d_call: .
j_call: TRBJ1-1

cdr3_aa: CASRDRDSGTEAFF
cdr3_nt: TGCGCCAGCAGAGACCGGGACAGCGGGACTGAAGCTTTCTTT
clone_size: .
v_call: TRBV5-1
d_call: TRBD1
j_call: TRBJ1-1

cdr3_aa: CASSLTPQGAGNTIYF
cdr3_nt: TGTGCCAGCAGCTTAACCCCACAGGGGGCTGGAAACACCATATATTTT
clone_size: .
v_call: TRBV5-5
d_call: TRBD1
j_call: TRBJ1-3

cdr3_aa: CASSRTVLRTNYNEQFF
cdr3_nt: TGTGCCAGCAGTCGGACAGTCCTCAGGACGAACTACAATGAGCAGTTCTTC
clone_size: .
v_call: TRBV2
d_call: .
j_call: TRBJ2-1

cdr3_aa: CASSPGGHQIGNTIYF
cdr3_nt: TGTGCCAGCAGTCCGGGGGGGCATCAAATTGGAAACACCATATATTTT
clone_size: .
v_call: TRBV28
d_call: .
j_call: TRBJ1-3

cdr3_aa: CASSPDKGVSPLHF
cdr3_nt: TGTGCCAGCAGTCCGGACAAAGGGGTCTCACCCCTCCACTTT
clone_size: .
v_call: TRBV2
d_call: .
j_call: TRBJ1-6

cdr3_aa: CSVEDNGGGLAEQFF
cdr3_nt: TGCAGCGTTGAAGATAATGGCGGAGGGTTGGCTGAGCAGTTCTTC
clone_size: .
v_call: TRBV29-1
d_call: .
j_call: TRBJ2-1

cdr3_aa: CASSPLQGIRETQYF
cdr3_nt: TGTGCCAGCTCACCACTACAGGGGATTCGAGAGACCCAGTACTTC
clone_size: .
v_call: TRBV18
d_call: TRBD1
j_call: TRBJ2-5

cdr3_aa: CAWSAPGPLLYF
cdr3_nt: TGTGCCTGGAGTGCTCCTGGCCCCCTCCTGTACTTC
clone_size: .
v_call: TRBV30
d_call: .
j_call: TRBJ2-7

cdr3_aa: CASSFDVYPQGEQFF
cdr3_nt: TGTGCCAGCAGCTTTGATGTGTATCCCCAGGGTGAGCAGTTCTTC
clone_size: .
v_call: TRBV3-1/TRBV3-2
d_call: .
j_call: TRBJ2-1

cdr3_aa: CASRDTVSGELFF
cdr3_nt: TGTGCCAGCAGGGACACAGTATCCGGGGAGCTGTTTTTT
clone_size: few
v_call: TRBV27
d_call: .
j_call: TRBJ2-2

cdr3_aa: CASSFSGVEHSNQPQHF
cdr3_nt: TGTGCCAGCAGTTTTTCAGGGGTCGAGCATAGCAATCAGCCCCAGCATTTT
clone_size: .
v_call: TRBV28
d_call: .
j_call: TRBJ1-5

cdr3_aa: CASTLQGVNGELFF
cdr3_nt: TGTGCCAGTACCCTACAGGGGGTTAACGGGGAGCTGTTTTTT
clone_size: .
v_call: TRBV19
d_call: TRBD1
j_call: TRBJ2-2

cdr3_aa: CASSPGVGTEAFF
cdr3_nt: TGTGCCAGCAGCCCGGGGGTGGGAACTGAAGCTTTCTTT
clone_size: few
v_call: TRBV3-1/TRBV3-2
d_call: .
j_call: TRBJ1-1

cdr3_aa: CASTYDAAAPTDTQYF
cdr3_nt: TGCGCCAGCACATATGACGCGGCCGCCCCCACAGATACGCAGTATTTT
clone_size: once
v_call: TRBV5-1
d_call: .
j_call: TRBJ2-3

cdr3_aa: CASSQDAGQTYEQYF
cdr3_nt: TGCGCCAGCAGCCAAGACGCGGGACAGACCTACGAGCAGTACTTC
clone_size: .
v_call: TRBV4-1
d_call: .
j_call: TRBJ2-7

cdr3_aa: CASSPSILLPNTGELFF
cdr3_nt: TGTGCCAGCAGCCCGAGTATCCTTCTCCCAAACACCGGGGAGCTGTTTTTT
clone_size: .
v_call: TRBV3-1/TRBV3-2
d_call: .
j_call: TRBJ2-2

cdr3_aa: CASSPSGSSNEQFF
cdr3_nt: TGTGCCAGCTCCCCCTCCGGGTCTTCGAATGAGCAGTTCTTC
clone_size: .
v_call: TRBV18
d_call: .
j_call: TRBJ2-1

cdr3_aa: CASSQGLDTEAFF
cdr3_nt: TGTGCCAGCAGCCAGGGGCTGGACACTGAAGCTTTCTTT
clone_size: .
v_call: TRBV14
d_call: .
j_call: TRBJ1-1

cdr3_aa: CAWSVRTVADQPQHF
cdr3_nt: TGTGCCTGGAGTGTGAGGACAGTGGCAGATCAGCCCCAGCATTTT
clone_size: .
v_call: TRBV30
d_call: .
j_call: TRBJ1-5

cdr3_aa: CSLMEGDTQYF
cdr3_nt: TGCAGCCTCATGGAGGGGGATACGCAGTATTTT
clone_size: .
v_call: TRBV29-1
d_call: .
j_call: TRBJ2-3

cdr3_aa: CASSQDLVYQPQHF
cdr3_nt: TGTGCCAGCAGCCAAGATCTTGTATATCAGCCCCAGCATTTT
clone_size: few
v_call: TRBV3-1/TRBV3-2
d_call: .
j_call: TRBJ1-5

cdr3_aa: CATSRGGATNEKLFF
cdr3_nt: TGTGCCACCAGCAGGGGGGGGGCAACTAATGAAAAACTGTTTTTT
clone_size: .
v_call: TRBV15
d_call: .
j_call: TRBJ1-4

cdr3_aa: CASSKRGGGTYGYTF
cdr3_nt: TGTGCCAGCAGCAAACGGGGTGGGGGGACCTATGGCTACACCTTC
clone_size: .
v_call: TRBV7-8
d_call: .
j_call: TRBJ1-2

cdr3_aa: CASSPGTGVTNEKLFF
cdr3_nt: TGCGCCAGCAGCCCCGGGACAGGGGTGACTAATGAAAAACTGTTTTTT
clone_size: once
v_call: TRBV4-1
d_call: TRBD1
j_call: TRBJ1-4

cdr3_aa: CASSYGGAGELFF
cdr3_nt: TGTGCCAGCAGTTACGGAGGGGCCGGGGAGCTGTTTTTT
clone_size: .
v_call: TRBV6-2/TRBV6-3
d_call: .
j_call: TRBJ2-2

cdr3_aa: CASSRQGFTGELFF
cdr3_nt: TGTGCCAGCTCGCGACAGGGGTTCACCGGGGAGCTGTTTTTT
clone_size: .
v_call: TRBV7-3
d_call: TRBD1
j_call: TRBJ2-2

cdr3_aa: CASSLGTPGSNQPQHF
cdr3_nt: TGTGCCAGCAGCTTAGGGACCCCAGGGAGCAATCAGCCCCAGCATTTT
clone_size: .
v_call: TRBV7-6
d_call: .
j_call: TRBJ1-5

cdr3_aa: CASTPGQGVWGYTGNQPQHF
cdr3_nt: TGTGCCAGCACCCCTGGACAGGGGGTTTGGGGCTATACTGGCAATCAGCCCCAGCATTTT
clone_size: .
v_call: TRBV28
d_call: TRBD1
j_call: TRBJ1-5

cdr3_aa: CASSQAPSGSEQYF
cdr3_nt: TGTGCCAGCAGCCAAGCCCCTAGCGGGAGCGAGCAGTACTTC
clone_size: .
v_call: TRBV3-1/TRBV3-2
d_call: TRBD2
j_call: TRBJ2-7

cdr3_aa: CAWSRGGSYSNQPQHF
cdr3_nt: TGTGCCTGGAGCCGCGGGGGGAGTTATAGCAATCAGCCCCAGCATTTT
clone_size: .
v_call: TRBV30
d_call: .
j_call: TRBJ1-5

cdr3_aa: CASSSGQANYGYTF
cdr3_nt: TGCGCCAGCAGCTCGGGACAGGCTAACTATGGCTACACCTTC
clone_size: once
v_call: TRBV5-1
d_call: TRBD1
j_call: TRBJ1-2

cdr3_aa: CASSTGGTYGYTF
cdr3_nt: TGTGCCAGCAGCACAGGGGGCACGTATGGCTACACCTTC
clone_size: .
v_call: TRBV5-5
d_call: TRBD1
j_call: TRBJ1-2

cdr3_aa: CASSQGPRQGIYEQYF
cdr3_nt: TGCGCCAGCAGCCAGGGTCCGAGACAGGGTATCTACGAGCAGTACTTC
clone_size: .
v_call: TRBV5-1
d_call: TRBD1
j_call: TRBJ2-7

cdr3_aa: CASSGTRWGYEQYF
cdr3_nt: TGTGCCAGCAGCGGGACTCGCTGGGGGTACGAGCAGTACTTC
clone_size: .
v_call: TRBV27
d_call: .
j_call: TRBJ2-7

cdr3_aa: CASSATGYTGELFF
cdr3_nt: TGTGCCAGCAGCGCGACAGGATACACCGGGGAGCTGTTTTTT
clone_size: .
v_call: TRBV9
d_call: .
j_call: TRBJ2-2

cdr3_aa: CASSLMGGKGETQYF
cdr3_nt: TGTGCCAGCAGCTTGATGGGCGGAAAGGGGGAGACCCAGTACTTC
clone_size: .
v_call: TRBV5-4
d_call: .
j_call: TRBJ2-5

cdr3_aa: CASSPDSGRALGELFF
cdr3_nt: TGTGCCAGCAGCCCAGATAGCGGGAGGGCCCTCGGGGAGCTGTTTTTT
clone_size: .
v_call: TRBV9
d_call: TRBD2
j_call: TRBJ2-2

cdr3_aa: CASSPSEVSQPQHF
cdr3_nt: TGTGCCAGCTCACCATCCGAGGTTTCACAGCCCCAGCATTTT
clone_size: .
v_call: TRBV18
d_call: .
j_call: TRBJ1-5

cdr3_aa: CASSLRERTDTQYF
cdr3_nt: TGTGCCAGCAGTTTACGGGAGAGAACAGATACGCAGTATTTT
clone_size: .
v_call: TRBV27
d_call: .
j_call: TRBJ2-3

cdr3_aa: CASSLGTSGTPGELFF
cdr3_nt: TGTGCCAGCAGCTTAGGGACTAGCGGGACTCCCGGGGAGCTGTTTTTT
clone_size: .
v_call: TRBV7-8
d_call: TRBD2
j_call: TRBJ2-2

cdr3_aa: CASSLFAGVGENEQFF
cdr3_nt: TGTGCCAGCAGCTTATTTGCGGGAGTGGGAGAAAATGAGCAGTTCTTC
clone_size: .
v_call: TRBV7-9
d_call: TRBD2
j_call: TRBJ2-1

cdr3_aa: CASSMNSFETQYF
cdr3_nt: TGTGCCAGTAGTATGAACAGTTTCGAGACCCAGTACTTC
clone_size: .
v_call: TRBV19
d_call: .
j_call: TRBJ2-5

cdr3_aa: CASSYGGTTGELFF
cdr3_nt: TGTGCCAGCAGTTACGGAGGGACCACCGGGGAGCTGTTTTTT
clone_size: .
v_call: TRBV6-5
d_call: .
j_call: TRBJ2-2

cdr3_aa: CASSPITGDTQYF
cdr3_nt: TGTGCCAGCAGTCCAATAACTGGAGATACGCAGTATTTT
clone_size: .
v_call: TRBV12-3/TRBV12-4
d_call: .
j_call: TRBJ2-3

cdr3_aa: CASSLVAGAGELFF
cdr3_nt: TGTGCCAGCAGCTTAGTGGCCGGGGCCGGGGAGCTGTTTTTT
clone_size: .
v_call: TRBV11-3
d_call: .
j_call: TRBJ2-2

cdr3_aa: CASSPTGGRHEQYF
cdr3_nt: TGTGCCAGCAGCCCGACAGGGGGAAGGCACGAGCAGTACTTC
clone_size: few
v_call: TRBV5-6
d_call: TRBD1
j_call: TRBJ2-7

cdr3_aa: CASMPGQLKAYTF
cdr3_nt: TGTGCCAGTATGCCGGGACAGCTTAAAGCCTACACCTTC
clone_size: .
v_call: TRBV19
d_call: TRBD1
j_call: TRBJ1-2

cdr3_aa: CASSTGLAVSYEQYF
cdr3_nt: TGCGCCAGCAGCACTGGACTAGCGGTCTCCTACGAGCAGTACTTC
clone_size: .
v_call: TRBV5-1
d_call: TRBD2
j_call: TRBJ2-7

cdr3_aa: CASSLFRAGAYNEQFF
cdr3_nt: TGTGCCAGCAGTTTATTCAGGGCGGGAGCCTACAATGAGCAGTTCTTC
clone_size: .
v_call: TRBV28
d_call: TRBD2
j_call: TRBJ2-1

cdr3_aa: CSASGGRSTYEQYF
cdr3_nt: TGCAGTGCTAGTGGGGGGAGGTCAACCTACGAGCAGTACTTC
clone_size: once
v_call: TRBV20-1
d_call: .
j_call: TRBJ2-7

cdr3_aa: CASSLRQGGETQYF
cdr3_nt: TGTGCCAGCAGCCTACGACAGGGAGGAGAGACCCAGTACTTC
clone_size: few
v_call: TRBV7-2
d_call: .
j_call: TRBJ2-5

cdr3_aa: CASSSGQGFAGELFF
cdr3_nt: TGTGCCAGCAGCTCTGGACAGGGTTTTGCCGGGGAGCTGTTTTTT
clone_size: .
v_call: TRBV5-4
d_call: TRBD1
j_call: TRBJ2-2

cdr3_aa: CASRQLTGGGQTQYF
cdr3_nt: TGTGCCAGCAGACAACTAACAGGGGGCGGGCAGACCCAGTACTTC
clone_size: many
v_call: TRBV28
d_call: TRBD1
j_call: TRBJ2-5

cdr3_aa: CSVARQLNTGELFF
cdr3_nt: TGCAGCGTTGCTCGACAGTTGAACACCGGGGAGCTGTTTTTT
clone_size: .
v_call: TRBV29-1
d_call: .
j_call: TRBJ2-2

cdr3_aa: CASSRDRDREGKDEQFF
cdr3_nt: TGTGCCAGCAGCCGGGACAGGGATAGAGAAGGGAAGGATGAGCAGTTCTTC
clone_size: .
v_call: TRBV5-4
d_call: TRBD1
j_call: TRBJ2-1

cdr3_aa: CASSLRTGGTDTQYF
cdr3_nt: TGTGCCAGCAGCTTAAGGACGGGAGGCACAGATACGCAGTATTTT
clone_size: .
v_call: TRBV7-2
d_call: .
j_call: TRBJ2-3

cdr3_aa: CASSSKTSAFSGANVLTF
cdr3_nt: TGTGCCAGCAGTTCCAAGACTAGCGCCTTCTCTGGGGCCAACGTCCTGACTTTC
clone_size: .
v_call: TRBV27
d_call: TRBD2
j_call: TRBJ2-6

cdr3_aa: CAIRGEYPYEQYF
cdr3_nt: TGTGCCATCAGGGGCGAGTATCCCTACGAGCAGTACTTC
clone_size: .
v_call: TRBV10-3
d_call: .
j_call: TRBJ2-7